One sample yielded the 21 T cell receptor beta chains listed below, sequenced in a study of T-cell memory formation after mild COVID-19. TCRdb re-called the 5' RACE reads through MiXCR, storing one row per CDR3 protein. This sample has about 390,000 distinct CDR3 sequences; roughly 20% occur once, and the top ten carry about 12%. The sequencing sample was made of PBMCs or a T cell subset sorted from them (not recorded which). The receptors shown here come from an adult woman who had mild COVID-19 (a few samples of this study predate the infection). Cell type and time point are not known.

The chain links TRBV9 to TRBJ2-7; the D gene could be TRBD1 or TRBD2 (6 bases each). The CDR3 is made up of 13 amino acids. The germline V gene encodes CDR1 SGDLS and CDR2 YYNGEE. Trimming shortened V by 4 bases and J by 6 bases, and 14 bases separated the two germline ends. The CDR3 is CASSTGGLPEQYF. The CDR3 nucleotides read TGTGCCAGCAGCACTGGGGGGCTTCCCGAGCAGTACTTC.

The genes are TRBV7-6 and TRBJ2-7; 11 positions match TRBD2. V lost 6 bases and J lost 7; bases outside the gene matches: 17. The CDR3 extends over 17 amino acids. Germline values: CDR1 SGHVS, CDR2 FNYEAQ. The CDR3 DNA sequence: TGTGCCAGCAGTTCACTCCCTCTAGCGGGAGGCGAGGGGGAGCAGTACTTC. It specifies CASSSLPLAGGEGEQYF.

This clonotype was counted a few times. V is TRBV24-1 and J is TRBJ2-1; 10 bases agree with TRBD1. The CDR3 has 17 residues. Germline V lookup: CDR1 KGHDR, CDR2 SFDVKD. Losses at the gene ends were 4 bases for V and 4 bases for J; bases not matched to a gene: 9. The CDR3 region is CATSDLGGTGDYNEQFF. CDR3 in DNA: TGTGCCACCAGTGACCTAGGCGGGACAGGGGATTACAATGAGCAGTTCTTC.

The gene calls are TRBV12-3 or TRBV12-4 and TRBJ1-5; D is undetermined. Trimming removed 4 bases at V and 0 bases at J, with 7 bases between. The CDR3 runs 14 residues. The CDR3 reads CASSSRDSNQPQHF. The CDR3 DNA is TGTGCCAGCAGTTCGAGGGATAGCAATCAGCCCCAGCATTTT.

A few counts support this clonotype. This chain links TRBV11-2 with TRBJ2-3, with D maybe TRBD2 (6 bases). Germline V CDR1 and CDR2: SGHAT, FQNNGV. The CDR3 is made up of 16 amino acids. V was shortened by 3 bases and J by 2 bases, with 15 bases between the two germline ends. The CDR3 nucleotides are TGTGCCAGCAGCTTTAGAAGGGACTTGATCACAGATACGCAGTATTTT. It codes for CASSFRRDLITDTQYF.

This clonotype was counted only a few times. This chain uses TRBV7-9 with TRBJ2-3; TRBD2 is a possible D gene (5 bases). V was clipped by 2 bases and J by 6 bases, with 15 bases between them. The CDR3 spans 15 residues. Germline V lookup: CDR1 SEHNR, CDR2 FQNEAQ (reference sequence). The chain's CDR3 is CASSLPTDSGDTQYF. The CDR3 region has the DNA TGTGCCAGCAGCTTACCGACGGACTCCGGGGATACGCAGTATTTT. Variable domain in full (rest from reference TRBV7-9 and TRBJ2-3): DTGVSQNPRHKITKRGQNVTFRCDPISEHNRLYWYRQTLGQGPEFLTYFQNEAQLEKSRLLSDRFSAERPKGSFSTLEIQRTEQGDSAMYLCASSLPTDSGDTQYFGPGTRLTVL.

This chain joins TRBV18 and TRBJ2-4; 7 nucleotides align to TRBD1. Germline lookup yields CDR1 KGHSH and CDR2 LQKENI. The CDR3 totals 14 residues. The V gene end was trimmed by 4 bases and the J gene end by 6 bases; junction bases not matched to a gene: 6. This CDR3 reads CASSQGQSSNIQYF. In DNA form, the CDR3 reads TGTGCCAGCTCACAGGGACAGTCTTCAAACATTCAGTACTTC.

The chain uses TRBV20-1 and TRBJ2-1; D might be TRBD2 (6 bases). The V end lost 3 bases, the J end lost 5 bases, and 14 bases lay between the germline ends. Germline-derived CDR1 and CDR2 are DFQATT and SNEGSKA (reference sequence). The length of the CDR3 is 14 residues. The CDR3 coding sequence is TGCAGTGCTAGGTCCGGGGGTAGGGACAATGAGCAGTTCTTC. Its translation is CSARSGGRDNEQFF.

The CDR3 protein is CASSVGQGANEKLFF. The CDR3 DNA reads as TGTGCCAGTAGTGTGGGACAGGGGGCGAATGAAAAACTGTTTTTT. The rearrangement joins TRBV19 to TRBJ1-4; 12 nucleotides match TRBD1. The CDR3 covers 15 residues. V trimming: 5 bases; J trimming: 5 bases; junction bases outside the gene matches: 3. Germline loops: CDR1 LNHDA, CDR2 SQIVND (reference sequence).

This clonotype was found a few times. This chain uses TRBV12-3 or TRBV12-4 with TRBJ2-7; D is undetermined. The CDR3 totals 13 residues. V lost 5 bases, J lost 6 bases, and 14 bases lay in between. This CDR3 is CASSLQITGEQYF. The CDR3 nucleotides read TGTGCCAGCAGTCTCCAGATTACGGGCGAGCAGTACTTC.

This clonotype came up many times. This chain connects TRBV12-3 or TRBV12-4 to TRBJ1-1; no reliable D call. The V end was cut by 6 bases, the J end by 7 bases, with 6 bases between. This CDR3 contains 10 residues. Here the CDR3 reads CASRGNEAFF. The DNA of the CDR3 is TGTGCCAGCAGAGGTAATGAAGCTTTCTTT.

The V and J genes are TRBV11-1 and TRBJ2-3; TRBD1 matches 9 bases. This CDR3 is 15 amino acids long. In germline, CDR1 is SGHAT, CDR2 FQDESV (reference sequence). The ends lost 2 bases at V and 3 bases at J; junction bases unmatched: 3. This chain's CDR3 is CASSLWTGVTDTQYF. The DNA of the CDR3 is TGTGCCAGCAGCTTATGGACAGGGGTGACAGATACGCAGTATTTT. Looking up the rest from reference TRBV11-1 and TRBJ2-3 gives the full variable domain: EAEVAQSPRYKITEKSQAVAFWCDPISGHATLYWYRQILGQGPELLVQFQDESVVDDSQLPKDRFSAERLKGVDSTLKIQPAELGDSAMYLCASSLWTGVTDTQYFGPGTRLTVL.

This clonotype was seen ten or more times. The V gene is TRBV5-1, the J gene TRBJ1-1, with 7 bases aligning to TRBD1. The V gene end was trimmed by 7 bases and the J gene end by 0 bases; junction bases not matched to a gene: 6. CDR1 and CDR2 (germline): SGHRS, YFSETQ. This CDR3 comprises 14 residues. The CDR3 loop reads CASAFGTVNTEAFF. The CDR3 DNA reads TGCGCCAGCGCCTTCGGGACAGTGAACACTGAAGCTTTCTTT.

This rearrangement joins TRBV12-3 or TRBV12-4 to TRBJ2-6; D gene unclear. The CDR3 is 16 residues long. Deletions cut 7 bases from V and 0 bases from J, with 13 bases between. The CDR3: CASTPGRTSGANVLTF. As DNA, the CDR3 is TGTGCCAGCACCCCCGGACGGACCTCTGGGGCCAACGTCCTGACTTTC.

The CDR3, as DNA: TGCGCCAGCAGCCACCGTCCAGGACTGAATGAAAAACTGTTTTTT. This gives the protein CASSHRPGLNEKLFF. The chain combines TRBV4-3 with TRBJ1-4; D call uncertain. Trimming took 3 bases from V and 5 from J, leaving 13 bases between them. Per the germline V gene, CDR1 is LGHNA and CDR2 is YSLEER. This CDR3 has 15 amino acids.

J is TRBJ2-3 and V is TRBV7-9; unclear D gene. V was pared by 0 bases and J by 0 bases, with 7 bases between. This CDR3 is built from 15 residues. Germline lookup yields CDR1 SEHNR and CDR2 FQNEAQ (reference sequence). The chain's CDR3 is CASSLAVSSTDTQYF. The DNA for the CDR3 is TGTGCCAGCAGCTTAGCGGTCAGCAGCACAGATACGCAGTATTTT.

In its sample, this clonotype was seen a few times. The chain couples TRBV6-5 to TRBJ1-1, with 7 bases aligning to TRBD1. Germline trimming cut 5 bases from V and 0 bases from J; bases unmatched to any gene: 6. Germline V CDR1 and CDR2: MNHEY, SVGAGI. The CDR3 sequence is 15 residues long. Here the CDR3 DNA reads TGTGCCAGCAGTCCCCACAGGGGCTTGAACACTGAAGCTTTCTTT. It is translated as CASSPHRGLNTEAFF.

This sequence joins TRBV5-1 and TRBJ2-1; 8 nucleotides match TRBD2. The CDR3 runs 15 residues. J lost 8 bases, V lost 0 bases, and 7 bases had no gene match. Germline-derived CDR1 and CDR2 are SGHRS and YFSETQ. The CDR3 nucleotides are TGCGCCAGCAGCTTGGTCGGGGGGGCGGAGGATGAGCAGTTCTTC. It codes for CASSLVGGAEDEQFF.

The chain combines TRBV3-1 with TRBJ2-3; D unresolved. The V end was cut by 1 base, the J end by 2 bases, with 7 bases between. The germline CDR1 and CDR2 sequences are LGHDT and YNNKEL (reference sequence). This CDR3 is 14 amino acids long. DNA of the CDR3: TGTGCCAGCAGCCAAGGGTGGTCCACAGATACGCAGTATTTT. It encodes CASSQGWSTDTQYF.

This sequence joins TRBV9 and TRBJ1-4, with D tentatively TRBD1 (5 bases). Between the trimmed V and J ends, which lost 0 bases and 4 bases, there was a span of 7 bases. This CDR3 is built from 14 residues. CDR1 is SGDLS, CDR2 YYNGEE, per germline. The CDR3 nucleotides read TGTGCCAGCAGCGTAGGCGGGGGTAATGAAAAACTGTTTTTT. It yields the protein CASSVGGGNEKLFF.

The chain uses TRBV5-1 and TRBJ2-3, with D uncertain. Germline V gene data show CDR1 as SGHRS and CDR2 as YFSETQ. The CDR3 has 12 residues. V lost 4 bases to trimming and J lost 2 bases, with 5 bases between them. The CDR3 protein is CASSGNTDTQYF. DNA for the CDR3: TGCGCCAGCAGCGGTAACACAGATACGCAGTATTTT.